The present TCR beta chain was sequenced within a study of cytomegalovirus exposure and HLA in healthy donors. For the study at large: A previous analysis identified 100 million to 120 million unique TCR beta sequences derived from some 170 million T cells.

Worth noting for this clone: Its antigen is unknown.

The primer mix had 60 Vbeta and 13 Jbeta primers. Libraries were prepared by immunoSEQ multiplex PCR; TCRdb keeps only in-frame clonotypes and omits some of them. The table records fewer than 150,000 clones, 75% to 80% of them present only once. The CDR3 contains 18 residues. Germline loops: CDR1 MNHEY, CDR2 SMNVEV (reference sequence). J lost 1 base, V lost 1 base, and 12 bases had no gene match. Study conclusions and caveats: Follow-up analysis found HLA locus-dependent TCR association rates, highest for DRB1 and lowest for HLA-C.

This chain uses TRBV27 with TRBJ1-1; 7 positions match TRBD1. Input material: PBMCs. The clonotype originates from a man younger than 30 in good health and CMV-seronegative. CDR3 amino acids: CASSLFGTGVVWNTEAFF. In nucleotides, the CDR3 is TGTGCCAGCAGTTTATTTGGCACAGGGGTAGTATGGAACACTGAAGCTTTCTTT.